The 15 T cell receptor beta chains in this list originate from one sample, sequenced in a study of cytomegalovirus exposure and HLA in healthy donors. The PCR employed 60 Vbeta primers together with 13 Jbeta primers. The table came from immunoSEQ multiplex PCR; TCRdb's copy has only in-frame clones and leaves some out. The data show roughly 45,000 clones, approximately 47% seen once. Sequencing was carried out using PBMCs. All receptors derive from a man aged 55 to 69 in good health and CMV-seronegative.

The chain joins TRBV5-1 to TRBJ2-5; weak D call: TRBD2 (5 bases). Trimming cost V 4 bases and J 3 bases, with 7 bases left between them. The germline V gene has CDR1 SGHRS and CDR2 YFSETQ. This CDR3 region has 12 residues. CDR3 in amino acids: CASSQEEETQYF. The CDR3 region has the DNA TGCGCCAGCAGCCAGGAGGAAGAGACCCAGTACTTC.

V is TRBV7-2 and J is TRBJ2-6; D is unresolved. Germline V gene lookup returns CDR1 SGHTA and CDR2 FQGNSA. The V and J ends lost 4 bases and 7 bases respectively, with 11 bases between them. CDR3 length equals 14 residues. CDR3 protein: CASSSTLGANVLTF. The CDR3, as DNA: TGTGCCAGCAGCTCTACCTTGGGCGCCAACGTCCTGACTTTC. Full variable domain (missing parts from reference TRBV7-2 and TRBJ2-6): GAGVSQSPSNKVTEKGKDVELRCDPISGHTALYWYRQSLGQGLEFLIYFQGNSAPDKSGLPSDRFSAERTGGSVSTLTIQRTQQEDSAVYLCASSSTLGANVLTFGAGSRLTVL.

This clone has just one count. The gene calls are TRBV5-1 and TRBJ2-7, with a possible D match to TRBD2 (6 bases). The V gene's germline CDR1 is SGHRS and CDR2 YFSETQ. Deletions cut 1 base from V and 2 bases from J, with 13 bases between. CDR3 length equals 15 residues. As DNA, the CDR3 is TGCGCCAGCAGCTTGAGACTCGGGGGACCCTACGAGCAGTACTTC. It encodes CASSLRLGGPYEQYF.

The chain couples TRBV4-3 to TRBJ2-2; D possibly corresponds to TRBD2 (6 bases). This CDR3 contains 15 residues. Trimming took off 4 bases at V and 4 bases at J, with 13 bases between the two ends. Germline values: CDR1 LGHNA, CDR2 YSLEER. CDR3 DNA sequence: TGCGCCAGCAGCCCAACGGGAGTGGGCACCGGGGAGCTGTTTTTT. This gives the protein CASSPTGVGTGELFF.

This clone was detected only a few times. This chain connects TRBV5-1 to TRBJ2-7; D is unresolved. Trimming removed 7 bases from V and 4 bases from J, with 18 bases in between. From germline, CDR1 is SGHRS and CDR2 YFSETQ. There are 14 residues in the CDR3. The CDR3 is CASSPLDVMYEQYF. DNA for the CDR3: TGCGCCAGCTCTCCCCTAGATGTAATGTACGAGCAGTACTTC.

CDR3 coding DNA: TGTGCCAGTAGTATATGGGGGAGGAATGAAAAACTGTTTTTT. The encoded protein is CASSIWGRNEKLFF. The chain carries TRBV19 and TRBJ1-4, with a possible D match to TRBD1 (5 bases). Trimming stripped 2 bases from V and 5 bases from J, with 9 bases between. The CDR3 totals 14 residues. Per the germline V gene, CDR1 is LNHDA and CDR2 is SQIVND (reference sequence).

The chain uses TRBV11-2 and TRBJ2-7, with D uncertain. The CDR3 length is 15 residues. Germline CDR1 is SGHAT and CDR2 is FQNNGV. Trimming took 0 bases from V and 1 from J, leaving 10 bases between them. CDR3 sequence reads: CASSLDGDTSYEQYF. The CDR3 DNA sequence: TGTGCCAGCAGCTTAGATGGTGACACTTCCTACGAGCAGTACTTC. Filled out from reference TRBV11-2 and TRBJ2-7, the complete variable domain reads EAGVAQSPRYKIIEKRQSVAFWCNPISGHATLYWYQQILGQGPKLLIQFQNNGVVDDSQLPKDRFSAERLKGVDSTLKIQPAKLEDSAVYLCASSLDGDTSYEQYFGPGTRLTVT.

DNA for the CDR3: TGTGCCAGCGGACAGGGAAGCTCCTATAATTCACCCCTCCACTTT. Residues: CASGQGSSYNSPLHF. The J gene is TRBJ1-6, the V gene TRBV9, with 8 bases lining up with TRBD1. V shed 7 bases, J shed 0 bases, and the junction held 3 bases outside the gene matches. This CDR3 is built from 15 residues. Germline V gene lookup returns CDR1 SGDLS and CDR2 YYNGEE.

This clone was found a few times. V usage is TRBV9 and J usage is TRBJ1-1; the match to TRBD1 covers 7 bases. The CDR3 runs to 15 residues. The germline V gene has CDR1 SGDLS and CDR2 YYNGEE. V lost 1 base to trimming and J lost 0 bases; unmatched junction nucleotides: 3. DNA for the CDR3: TGTGCCAGCAGCGTACAGGGGGGACTGAACACTGAAGCTTTCTTT. This codes for CASSVQGGLNTEAFF. Full variable domain (missing parts from reference TRBV9 and TRBJ1-1): DSGVTQTPKHLITATGQRVTLRCSPRSGDLSVYWYQQSLDQGLQFLIQYYNGEERAKGNILERFSAQQFPDLHSELNLSSLELGDSALYFCASSVQGGLNTEAFFGQGTRLTVV.

The chain has TRBV6-1 and TRBJ2-5, with D tentatively TRBD2 (6 bases). Germline loops: CDR1 MNHNS, CDR2 SASEGT. V was pared by 2 bases and J by 5 bases, with 9 bases between. The CDR3 is 13 amino acids. CDR3 sequence: CASSEIRGETQYF. The CDR3 bases are TGTGCCAGCAGTGAAATCCGGGGGGAGACCCAGTACTTC.

This sequence joins TRBV27 and TRBJ1-1; D unclear. V was shortened by 3 bases and J by 4 bases, with 9 bases between the two germline ends. CDR1 and CDR2 from the germline V gene are MNHEY and SMNVEV (reference sequence). The length of the CDR3 is 13 residues. CDR3 DNA sequence: TGTGCCAGCAGTTTCGCGGGGAGCACTGAAGCTTTCTTT. Encoded protein: CASSFAGSTEAFF.

The rearrangement joins TRBV7-9 to TRBJ2-5; D is possibly TRBD1 (5 bases). V lost 2 bases, J lost 1 base, and 11 bases lay in between. Germline assignment: CDR1 SEHNR and CDR2 FQNEAQ (reference sequence). CDR3 length equals 15 residues. The CDR3 region is CASSLRDRSQETQYF. CDR3 in DNA: TGTGCCAGCAGCTTACGCGACAGATCCCAAGAGACCCAGTACTTC. Based on the CDR3 plus reference TRBV7-9 and TRBJ2-5, the full variable domain is DTGVSQNPRHKITKRGQNVTFRCDPISEHNRLYWYRQTLGQGPEFLTYFQNEAQLEKSRLLSDRFSAERPKGSFSTLEIQRTEQGDSAMYLCASSLRDRSQETQYFGPGTRLLVL.

The V call is TRBV7-9, the J call TRBJ2-1; 13 bases fit TRBD2. CDR1 is SEHNR and CDR2 is FQNEAQ in the germline V gene (reference sequence). The CDR3 is made up of 15 amino acids. J lost 6 bases, V lost 5 bases, and 4 bases had no gene match. The chain's CDR3 is CASSARLAGGNEQFF. CDR3 in DNA: TGTGCCAGCAGCGCCCGACTAGCGGGAGGCAATGAGCAGTTCTTC.

The rearrangement uses TRBV27 and TRBJ1-1, with TRBD1 matching over 9 bases. The CDR3 runs 13 residues. CDR1 and CDR2 (germline): MNHEY, SMNVEV (reference sequence). The ends lost 3 bases at V and 8 bases at J; junction bases unmatched: 4. CDR3 DNA sequence: TGTGCCAGCAGTTTCCACGGACAGGGGGAAGCTTTCTTT. As protein: CASSFHGQGEAFF.

V gene TRBV30 combines with J gene TRBJ2-1; tentative D call: TRBD1 (5 bases). Deletions cut 0 bases from V and 7 bases from J, with 13 bases between. The germline V gene encodes CDR1 GTSNPN and CDR2 SVGIG (reference sequence). This CDR3 spans 14 amino acids. In nucleotides, the CDR3 is TGTGCCTGGAGTGTCGGCAGGGCTGGAAATGAGCAGTTCTTC. It encodes CAWSVGRAGNEQFF.